Listed here are 27 T cell receptor beta chains from one sample, sequenced in a study of metastatic and nonmetastatic thyroid tumors (dated by TCRdb to the early 2020s). No patient had received any treatment before thyroid surgery. Receptor amplification or capture employed PCR. The sequencing machine was an Illumina HiSeq 4000. The public reads were reprocessed in TCRdb via fastp at Q25 and MiXCR, keeping in-frame beta chains. The sample has 100,000 or so clones on record, about 15% of them singletons. Of the sample, 3% to 4.5% falls within the top ten clones. Material: blood. These receptors all come from a female donor with papillary thyroid cancer or a benign thyroid nodule (not recorded which). Some clones in this sample may be carry-over from other donors' samples.

On this clone itself: A much larger clone is a single base away; this may be a read error. The chain links TRBV5-1 to TRBJ2-4; tentative D call: TRBD2 (6 bases). The CDR3 runs to 13 residues. With 6 bases removed from V and 9 bases from J, the gap between germline ends came to 16 bases. Per the germline V gene, CDR1 is SGHRS and CDR2 is YFSETQ. The CDR3 nucleotides are TGCGCCAGCACTCAGGAGGGCTCGGGCATTCAGTACTTC. This codes for CASTQEGSGIQYF.

This clone was picked up many times. The V and J genes are TRBV7-9 and TRBJ2-5, with TRBD1 identical over 10 bases. The CDR3 consists of 17 residues. The germline CDR1 and CDR2 sequences are SEHNR and FQNEAQ (reference sequence). V lost 5 bases and J lost 1; bases outside the gene matches: 10. CDR3 coding DNA: TGTGCCAGCAGCCTTGGGGACAGGGGTCGGGGCCAAGAGACCCAGTACTTC. The encoded protein is CASSLGDRGRGQETQYF.

The chain combines TRBV5-1 with TRBJ2-7; D gene unclear. CDR1 SGHRS and CDR2 YFSETQ come from the germline V gene. Trimming shortened V by 5 bases and J by 6 bases, and 15 bases separated the two germline ends. The CDR3 runs 13 residues. The CDR3, as DNA: TGCGCCAGCAGTGAGTCGATGGGGATCGAGCAGTACTTC. It specifies CASSESMGIEQYF.

This clone showed up many times. V gene TRBV28 combines with J gene TRBJ2-7, with 9 nucleotides matching TRBD2. The trim removed 6 bases at V and 1 base at J, leaving 7 bases unmatched. The CDR3 has 15 amino acids. The V gene's germline CDR1 is MDHEN and CDR2 SYDVKM. In DNA, the CDR3 is TGTGCCAGCAGCCCCTCGGCGGGGGGGTCCTACGAGCAGTACTTC. This gives the protein CASSPSAGGSYEQYF.

This clone was recorded a few times. CDR3 nucleotides: TGTGCCAGCACATCTAAGGCCTACGAGCAGTACTTC. It yields the protein CASTSKAYEQYF. The chain joins TRBV2 to TRBJ2-7; D gene unclear. The germline V gene encodes CDR1 SNHLY and CDR2 FYNNEI. This CDR3 spans 12 amino acids. V lost 7 bases and J 2 bases, leaving 9 bases between the germline ends. The full variable domain, its missing parts supplied by reference TRBV2 and TRBJ2-7, is EPEVTQTPSHQVTQMGQEVILRCVPISNHLYFYWYRQILGQKVEFLVSFYNNEISEKSEIFDDQFSVERPDGSNFTLKIRSTKLEDSAMYFCASTSKAYEQYFGPGTRLTVT.

In this sample, this clone turned up many times. The V call is TRBV6-1, the J call TRBJ1-5, with a weak D call TRBD1 (5 bases). Germline assignment: CDR1 MNHNS and CDR2 SASEGT. Between the trimmed V and J ends, which lost 5 bases and 3 bases, there was a span of 14 bases. CDR3 length: 15 residues. The CDR3 bases are TGTGCCAGCAGTCCCGTTGGGGGAAACAATCAGCCCCAGCATTTT. It translates to CASSPVGGNNQPQHF.

A word on this clone: A much larger clone sits a single nucleotide away, making a read error possible. This rearrangement joins TRBV11-2 to TRBJ2-3; tentative D call: TRBD2 (5 bases). Trimming stripped 3 bases from V and 2 bases from J, with 12 bases between. This CDR3 spans 15 amino acids. Germline V gene sequence: CDR1 SGHAT, CDR2 FQNNGV. The CDR3 sequence: CASSLEDLSTDTQYF. CDR3 DNA sequence: TGTGCCAGCAGCTTGGAGGATTTGTCCACAGATACGCAGTATTTT.

This clone was picked up many times. Additional DNA sequences in this sample encode the identical CDR3. The J gene is TRBJ1-1, the V gene TRBV19, with a weak D call TRBD1 (6 bases). The length of the CDR3 is 11 residues. Germline V CDR1 and CDR2: LNHDA, SQIVND (reference sequence). V was pared by 7 bases and J by 14 bases, with 17 bases between. CDR3 region: CASTLDRWAFF. The CDR3 DNA is TGTGCCAGTACCCTGGACAGATGGGCCTTCTTT.

In this sample, this clone turned up many times. The chain is built from TRBV7-2 and TRBJ1-5; D gene unclear. Germline V CDR1 and CDR2: SGHTA, FQGNSA. With 1 base removed from V and 6 bases from J, the gap between germline ends came to 4 bases. The CDR3 loop spans 12 amino acids. The CDR3 DNA reads as TGTGCCAGCAGCTTAGATAGTCAGCCCCAGCATTTT. As protein: CASSLDSQPQHF.

This clone was recorded at least ten times. The chain employs TRBV20-1 and TRBJ2-7; the D gene is possibly TRBD2 (6 bases). Trimming took off 1 base at V and 2 bases at J, with 12 bases between the two ends. Germline CDR1 reads DFQATT; CDR2 reads SNEGSKA (reference sequence). The CDR3 length is 14 residues. CDR3 residues: CSARVDGGAYEQYF. CDR3 in DNA: TGCAGTGCTAGAGTTGACGGGGGAGCCTACGAGCAGTACTTC.

This clone has a count of ten or more. The chain combines TRBV7-2 with TRBJ1-6; 9 bases line up with TRBD1. CDR3 size: 16 residues. Germline V CDR1 and CDR2: SGHTA, FQGNSA. V gave up 0 bases and J gave up 6 bases; unmatched junction bases: 3. The CDR3 protein is CASSLAGQGSNSPLHF. CDR3 nucleotides: TGTGCCAGCAGCTTAGCGGGACAGGGATCTAATTCACCCCTCCACTTT.

The chain carries TRBV7-8 and TRBJ1-6; 9 bases align to TRBD1. The CDR3 is 16 residues long. Germline CDR1 reads SGHVS; CDR2 reads FQNEAQ. The V and J ends lost 1 base and 9 bases, in that order; junction bases with no gene match: 7. CDR3 DNA sequence: TGTGCCAGCAGCTTAGGGGACAGGGACGGGAGTTCACCCCTCCACTTT. This translates into CASSLGDRDGSSPLHF.

With regard to this clone: A much bigger clone sits one base away, suggesting this may be a read error. Other DNA sequences of this sample code for an identical CDR3. This chain links TRBV7-7 with TRBJ2-1, with D possibly being TRBD2 (5 bases). In germline, CDR1 is SSHAT, CDR2 FNYEAQ (reference sequence). The CDR3 extends over 16 amino acids. CDR3 region: CASSFRGYSSYNEQFF. DNA for the CDR3: TGTGCTAGCAGCTTTCGGGGTTACAGCTCCTACAATGAGCAGTTCTTC.

The CDR3 sequence is CATQSTTNEKLFF. The CDR3 DNA reads as TGTGCCACCCAATCAACAACTAATGAAAAACTGTTTTTT. The V and J genes are TRBV28 and TRBJ1-4, with unresolved D. Trimming removed 10 bases at V and 0 bases at J, with 9 bases between. The CDR3 has 13 residues. Germline V gives CDR1 MDHEN, CDR2 SYDVKM.

In its sample, this clone was seen many times. This rearrangement joins TRBV5-1 to TRBJ2-5; perhaps D is TRBD1 or TRBD2 (6 bases each). Trimming shortened V by 0 bases and J by 5 bases, and 17 bases separated the two germline ends. CDR3 length: 16 residues. Germline V gene data show CDR1 as SGHRS and CDR2 as YFSETQ. The CDR3 region is CASSLGPSGAKETQYF. The CDR3 DNA reads TGCGCCAGCAGCTTGGGTCCATCGGGGGCGAAGGAGACCCAGTACTTC.

Concerning this clone: A read error may explain this, as a much larger clone is one base away. The chain carries TRBV5-5 and TRBJ2-7, with 7 nucleotides matching TRBD1. Per the germline V gene, CDR1 is SGHKS and CDR2 is YYEKEE (reference sequence). The CDR3 is 14 amino acids. The chain's CDR3 is CDSSLDTGAREQYF. The DNA for the CDR3 is TGTGACAGCAGCTTGGATACAGGGGCCCGCGAGCAGTACTTC.

In its sample, this clone was seen once. The J gene is TRBJ1-5, the V gene TRBV19, with 8 bases aligning to TRBD1. Germline CDR1 reads LNHDA; CDR2 reads SQIVND (reference sequence). Trimming cost V 1 base and J 4 bases; bases outside gene matches: 9. This CDR3 is built from 17 residues. CDR3 region: CASSIGLSGTGNQPQHF. The CDR3 DNA reads as TGTGCCAGTAGTATAGGCCTATCCGGGACAGGTAATCAGCCCCAGCATTTT.

In this sample, this clone turned up many times. V usage is TRBV29-1 and J usage is TRBJ2-1; weak D call: TRBD2 (6 bases). The CDR3 extends over 13 amino acids. The V end lost 1 base, the J end lost 9 bases, and 13 bases lay between the germline ends. Germline V gene data show CDR1 as SQVTM and CDR2 as ANQGSEA. The CDR3 region is CSVEGNFSGEQFF. The CDR3 DNA is TGCAGCGTTGAAGGGAATTTTAGCGGTGAGCAGTTCTTC.

This clone occurred many times. The chain joins TRBV6-2 or TRBV6-3 to TRBJ2-7, with a weak D call TRBD1 (5 bases). Trimming stripped 0 bases from V and 7 bases from J, with 13 bases between. Germline CDR1 and CDR2: MNHEY and SVGEGT. CDR3 length equals 14 residues. The CDR3 region is CASSYSGRAGEQYF. The CDR3, as DNA: TGTGCCAGCAGTTACTCCGGCAGGGCCGGGGAGCAGTACTTC.

As for this clone: A much larger clone sits a single nucleotide away, making a read error possible. This chain connects TRBV5-1 to TRBJ2-2; D unresolved. This CDR3 spans 15 amino acids. Between the trimmed V and J ends, which lost 3 bases and 8 bases, there was a span of 17 bases. Germline CDR1 SGHRS, CDR2 YFSETQ. The CDR3 is CASSSMQCLTGELFF. The CDR3 coding sequence is TGCGCCAGCAGCTCAATGCAGTGTTTAACTGGGGAGCTGTTTTTT. Using reference TRBV5-1 and TRBJ2-2 for the parts outside the CDR3, the full variable domain is KAGVTQTPRYLIKTRGQQVTLSCSPISGHRSVSWYQQTPGQGLQFLFEYFSETQRNKGNFPGRFSGRQFSNSRSEMNVSTLELGDSALYLCASSSMQCLTGELFFGEGSRLTVL.

This clone was seen more than once but under ten times. One junction end does not reproduce the germline sequence, and a read error may be involved. The gene calls are TRBV28 and TRBJ1-6; a weak D match, TRBD1 (6 bases). There are 15 residues in the CDR3. Germline-derived CDR1 and CDR2 are MDHEN and SYDVKM. In DNA form, the CDR3 reads TGTGCCAGCAACCCAACAGGGCGGTTGAATTCCCCCCTCCACTTT. Its protein product is CASNPTGRLNSPLHF.

This clone was seen at least ten times. Other DNA sequences in this sample translate to the same CDR3. CDR3: CASSPSRGHSGYTF. In DNA form, the CDR3 reads TGTGCCAGCTCACCTTCCAGGGGGCACTCTGGCTACACCTTC. The J gene is TRBJ1-2, the V gene TRBV18; 8 bases fit TRBD1. CDR1 is KGHSH and CDR2 is LQKENI in the germline V gene. With 3 bases clipped from V and 7 bases from J, the junction kept 7 bases outside the gene matches. The CDR3 is 14 amino acids.

This clone was recorded many times. This rearrangement joins TRBV7-9 to TRBJ2-7; the match to TRBD1 covers 7 bases. This CDR3 comprises 15 residues. J lost 0 bases, V lost 5 bases, and 7 bases had no gene match. The germline V gene has CDR1 SEHNR and CDR2 FQNEAQ (reference sequence). CDR3 DNA sequence: TGTGCCAGCAGCGTAGGACAGGCGAGCTCCTACGAGCAGTACTTC. It encodes CASSVGQASSYEQYF. Full variable domain (missing parts from reference TRBV7-9 and TRBJ2-7): DTGVSQNPRHKITKRGQNVTFRCDPISEHNRLYWYRQTLGQGPEFLTYFQNEAQLEKSRLLSDRFSAERPKGSFSTLEIQRTEQGDSAMYLCASSVGQASSYEQYFGPGTRLTVT.

A note on this clone: A read error is likely, as this CDR3 ends without the conserved phenylalanine or tryptophan. The J gene is TRBJ1-2, the V gene TRBV20-1, with D unclear. This CDR3 has 14 residues. Trimming pared 5 bases from V and 8 bases from J, leaving 21 bases between. Germline V gene data show CDR1 as DFQATT and CDR2 as SNEGSKA (reference sequence). As DNA, the CDR3 is TGCAGTGCTTACCCCTCGCGGGGTATCGGGGGCTACACCTTA. Its protein is CSAYPSRGIGGYTL.

V gene TRBV19 combines with J gene TRBJ1-5, with a weak D call TRBD1 (5 bases). Deletions cut 7 bases from V and 9 bases from J, with 19 bases between. CDR3 size: 14 residues. CDR1 is LNHDA, CDR2 SQIVND, per germline (reference sequence). CDR3 bases: TGTGCCAGTATTTGGTGGAGGGGAGAGTTGCCCCAGCATTTT. Its protein product is CASIWWRGELPQHF.

This clone was seen at least ten times. The chain recombines TRBV9 with TRBJ1-6; D is possibly TRBD1 (6 bases). V was shortened by 0 bases and J by 10 bases, with 14 bases between the two germline ends. The germline V gene encodes CDR1 SGDLS and CDR2 YYNGEE. This CDR3 spans 15 amino acids. The CDR3 sequence: CASSVDGGNWSPLHF. CDR3 DNA: TGTGCCAGCAGCGTAGATGGGGGCAATTGGTCACCCCTCCACTTT.

This clone came up a few times. Relative to the germline gene, one junction end is altered; a read error may explain this. This chain's CDR3 is CASSLCRVYVYTF. The CDR3 DNA reads TGTGCCAGCAGTTTATGTCGGGTATATGTCTACACCTTC. The rearrangement joins TRBV12-3 or TRBV12-4 to TRBJ1-2; D gene ambiguous. CDR3 length: 13 residues.